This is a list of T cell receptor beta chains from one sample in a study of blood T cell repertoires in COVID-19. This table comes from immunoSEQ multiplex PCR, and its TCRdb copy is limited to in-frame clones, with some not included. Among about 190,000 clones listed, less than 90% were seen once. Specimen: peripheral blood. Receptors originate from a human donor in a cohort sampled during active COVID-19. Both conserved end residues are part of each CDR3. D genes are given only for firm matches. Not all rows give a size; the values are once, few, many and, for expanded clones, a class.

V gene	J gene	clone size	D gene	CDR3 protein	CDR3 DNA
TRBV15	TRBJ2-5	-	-	CATSFTARPGETQYF	TGTGCCACCAGCTTCACGGCTAGACCCGGGGAGACCCAGTACTTC
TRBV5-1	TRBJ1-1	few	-	CASSLQNTEAFF	TGCGCCAGCAGCTTACAGAACACTGAAGCTTTCTTT
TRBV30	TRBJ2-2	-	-	CAWAIKPGGGELFF	TGTGCCTGGGCGATAAAGCCAGGTGGCGGGGAGCTGTTTTTT
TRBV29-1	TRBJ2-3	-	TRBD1	CSTRDRGTDTQYF	TGCAGCACCCGGGACAGGGGAACAGATACGCAGTATTTT
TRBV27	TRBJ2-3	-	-	CASSFVSQGTDTQYF	TGTGCCAGCAGTTTCGTGAGCCAAGGCACAGATACGCAGTATTTT
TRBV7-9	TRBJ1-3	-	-	CAYPYGEGGNTIYF	TGTGCTTACCCCTACGGTGAGGGCGGAAACACCATATATTTT
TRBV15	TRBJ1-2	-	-	CATSRDLYGYTF	TGTGCCACCAGCAGAGATCTCTATGGCTACACCTTC
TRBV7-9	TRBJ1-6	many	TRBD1	CASSLDRGWVSPLHF	TGTGCCAGCAGCTTAGACAGGGGGTGGGTTTCACCCCTCCACTTT
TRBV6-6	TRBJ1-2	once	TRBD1	CASSPTRQGEGYTF	TGTGCCAGCAGTCCAACCCGACAGGGAGAAGGCTACACCTTC
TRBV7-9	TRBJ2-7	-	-	CASSLRGRTDMHEQYF	TGTGCCAGCAGCTTAAGGGGCCGAACGGACATGCACGAGCAGTACTTC
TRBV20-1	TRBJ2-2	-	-	CSASREGPGTGELFF	TGCAGTGCTAGTCGTGAGGGCCCGGGCACCGGGGAGCTGTTTTTT
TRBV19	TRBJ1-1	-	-	CASSTFTEAFF	TGTGCCAGTAGTACTTTTACTGAAGCTTTCTTT
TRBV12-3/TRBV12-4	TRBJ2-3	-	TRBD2	CASGTSGGTQYF	TGTGCCAGCGGGACTAGCGGGGGTACGCAGTATTTT
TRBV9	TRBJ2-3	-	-	CASRRDLGETDTQYF	TGTGCCAGCAGGCGGGACCTGGGGGAGACAGATACGCAGTATTTT
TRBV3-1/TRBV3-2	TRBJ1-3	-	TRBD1	CASSETRGVGNTIYF	TGTGCCAGCAGCGAAACCAGGGGGGTTGGAAACACCATATATTTT
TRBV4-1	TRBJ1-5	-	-	CASSQPTGQPQHF	TGCGCCAGCAGCCAGCCTACAGGACAGCCCCAGCATTTT
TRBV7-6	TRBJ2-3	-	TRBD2	CASSLGPTASGGADTQYF	TGTGCCAGCAGCTTAGGACCCACCGCTAGCGGGGGTGCTGATACGCAGTATTTT